Below, 4 T cell receptor beta chains from the same sample are listed, as sequenced in a study of TIL therapy for anti-PD-1-resistant metastatic lung cancer listed by TCRdb under 2021. TCR beta CDR3 regions were amplified from genomic DNA by bias-controlled multiplex PCR with the immunoSEQ v3 hsTCRB kit. The clones in this table, taken by TCRdb from immuneACCESS, are in-frame only. Not every clone is retained; where verified, under half of the shortfall comes from an unresolved V gene, and the cause of the rest is unknown. In this sample the table shows 6,500 to 9,000 clones, around 74% of which occur a single time. 7% to 8% of the sample is taken by the ten largest. What the time point label conveys for this sample: pre-treatment sample, taken before nivolumab and TIL therapy. The baseline tumor samples, taken from the same resection that was used to grow TIL, were excised metastases, most often pleural nodules or supraclavicular lymph nodes.

Sequencing used tumor tissue, obtained at baseline. The receptor set was obtained from a person aged 25 to 85 with non-small cell lung cancer.

This chain joins TRBV4-3 and TRBJ1-1; a weak D match, TRBD1 (6 bases). The CDR3 loop spans 16 amino acids. Deletions cut 0 bases from V and 4 bases from J, with 15 bases between. Germline loops: CDR1 LGHNA, CDR2 YSLEER. The CDR3 DNA follows: TGCGCCAGCAGCCAAGATAGTACAGGGACGGGCACTGAAGCTTTCTTT. Its protein product is CASSQDSTGTGTEAFF.

The rearrangement uses TRBV7-2 and TRBJ1-1; D ambiguous. The CDR3 sequence is 12 residues long. Germline V gene data show CDR1 as SGHTA and CDR2 as FQGNSA. V lost 4 bases, J lost 5 bases, and 8 bases lay in between. The CDR3 sequence is CASSSLGTEAFF. The CDR3 bases are TGTGCCAGCAGCTCCCTTGGTACTGAAGCTTTCTTT.

By share, this clone ranks as large. Here the CDR3 DNA reads TGTGCCAGCAGTGTATATCGGGACAGCCCCTACGAGCAGTACTTC. Translation: CASSVYRDSPYEQYF. The rearrangement links TRBV6-1 to TRBJ2-7; 7 positions match TRBD1. The V segment lost 4 bases and the J segment 2 bases; nucleotides outside the gene matches: 8. Germline V gives CDR1 MNHNS, CDR2 SASEGT. This CDR3 region has 15 residues.

This clone has only a few counts. The chain has TRBV6-4 and TRBJ2-3; tentatively, D is TRBD2 (5 bases). Per germline, CDR1 MRHNA and CDR2 SNTAGT. This CDR3 is built from 15 residues. Trimming took off 0 bases at V and 2 bases at J, with 9 bases between the two ends. DNA of the CDR3: TGTGCCAGCAGTGACTCCCTAGCTGCCACAGATACGCAGTATTTT. This gives the protein CASSDSLAATDTQYF.